This record concerns one TCR beta chain sequence. Its target is unknown. The data were taken from a study of breast tumors, draining lymph nodes, adjacent tissues. General study points: Tumor T cell lymph node origin was a supported hypothesis, not proven. Most tumor T cells seemingly derive from lymph node, then expand in tumor. Tumors had less TCR diversity than lymph nodes, more than nontumor tissue. Tumor and nontumor repertoires were significantly more similar in luminal-like than in basal-like breast cancer.

Breast cancer patients provided tissue from their axillary draining lymph nodes. V was clipped by 4 bases and J by 6 bases, with 12 bases between them. In germline, CDR1 is SGDLS, CDR2 YYNGEE. CDR3 size: 13 residues. In TCRdb, the multiplex PCR reads were re-called with MiXCR into one record per CDR3 protein. The sample consists of 170,000 or so distinct CDR3 sequences, approximately 30% of them appearing once. The clonotype was recovered from a female donor with breast cancer. Some clones in this sample may be carry-over from other donors' samples. The sequenced material came from axillary lymph node tissue. V is TRBV9 and J is TRBJ2-3, with D possibly TRBD2 on 5 matching bases. CDR3 residues: CASSLSPGDTQYF. The CDR3 nucleotides read TGTGCCAGCAGCCTCTCCCCGGGGGATACGCAGTATTTT.